A single sample is the source of the 2 T cell receptor beta chains below, sequenced in a study of blood T cell repertoires in COVID-19. Measured with immunoSEQ multiplex PCR; TCRdb has only the in-frame clones, and not every one. The sample includes roughly 200,000 clones, roughly nine tenths of them seen just once. Sample: PBMCs or T cells enriched from blood (not recorded which). These receptors were collected from a woman between 40 and 55 years old with acute COVID-19.

This chain uses TRBV14 with TRBJ2-3; maybe TRBD2 (6 bases). Germline CDR1 and CDR2: SGHDN and FVKESK. With 3 bases removed from V and 4 bases from J, the gap between germline ends came to 11 bases. The CDR3 sequence is 14 residues long. The DNA for the CDR3 is TGTGCCAGCAGCCAGACTAGTCCTGCAGATACGCAGTATTTT. This translates into CASSQTSPADTQYF.

CDR3 loop: CASSLFKFLGQGDRNQPQHF. The CDR3 DNA sequence: TGTGCCAGCAGCTTATTTAAGTTCCTCGGACAGGGGGATCGCAATCAGCCCCAGCATTTT. The J gene is TRBJ1-5, the V gene TRBV7-8; 10 positions match TRBD1. CDR3 length: 20 amino acids. The V segment lost 2 bases and the J segment 2 bases; nucleotides outside the gene matches: 15. In germline, CDR1 is SGHVS, CDR2 FQNEAQ.